This TCR beta chain stems from a study of siplizumab effects on memory and regulatory T cells. V was clipped by 1 base and J by 8 bases; unmatched bases: 6. There are 14 residues in the CDR3. Germline assignment: CDR1 SGHTA and CDR2 FQGNSA. Only one count was recorded for this clone. Its antigen is currently unknown. Points from the study as a whole: Alloreactive sequences tracing back to unstimulated CD4+ memory cells fell significantly with siplizumab. Naive-or-memory phenotypes were unassignable for roughly 80-97% of proliferating CD4+ or CD8+ clones. A major contribution to the alloresponse seemed to be made by naive T cells, which seemed more diverse than memory cells.

The repertoire was sequenced with immunoSEQ multiplex PCR; TCRdb's copy has only in-frame clones and lacks some. The sample contains about 100,000 clones, about nine tenths of which appear only once. This sequence joins TRBV7-2 and TRBJ1-2; 8 nucleotides match TRBD1. Sequences were obtained from non-Treg CD4+ T cells sorted from blood. The TCR was taken from a human donor in good health. This CDR3 is CASSLVITGGGYTF. Here the CDR3 DNA reads TGTGCCAGCAGCTTAGTAATAACAGGGGGAGGCTACACCTTC. Supplemented by reference TRBV7-2 and TRBJ1-2, the full variable domain reads GAGVSQSPSNKVTEKGKDVELRCDPISGHTALYWYRQSLGQGLEFLIYFQGNSAPDKSGLPSDRFSAERTGGSVSTLTIQRTQQEDSAVYLCASSLVITGGGYTFGSGTRLTVV.